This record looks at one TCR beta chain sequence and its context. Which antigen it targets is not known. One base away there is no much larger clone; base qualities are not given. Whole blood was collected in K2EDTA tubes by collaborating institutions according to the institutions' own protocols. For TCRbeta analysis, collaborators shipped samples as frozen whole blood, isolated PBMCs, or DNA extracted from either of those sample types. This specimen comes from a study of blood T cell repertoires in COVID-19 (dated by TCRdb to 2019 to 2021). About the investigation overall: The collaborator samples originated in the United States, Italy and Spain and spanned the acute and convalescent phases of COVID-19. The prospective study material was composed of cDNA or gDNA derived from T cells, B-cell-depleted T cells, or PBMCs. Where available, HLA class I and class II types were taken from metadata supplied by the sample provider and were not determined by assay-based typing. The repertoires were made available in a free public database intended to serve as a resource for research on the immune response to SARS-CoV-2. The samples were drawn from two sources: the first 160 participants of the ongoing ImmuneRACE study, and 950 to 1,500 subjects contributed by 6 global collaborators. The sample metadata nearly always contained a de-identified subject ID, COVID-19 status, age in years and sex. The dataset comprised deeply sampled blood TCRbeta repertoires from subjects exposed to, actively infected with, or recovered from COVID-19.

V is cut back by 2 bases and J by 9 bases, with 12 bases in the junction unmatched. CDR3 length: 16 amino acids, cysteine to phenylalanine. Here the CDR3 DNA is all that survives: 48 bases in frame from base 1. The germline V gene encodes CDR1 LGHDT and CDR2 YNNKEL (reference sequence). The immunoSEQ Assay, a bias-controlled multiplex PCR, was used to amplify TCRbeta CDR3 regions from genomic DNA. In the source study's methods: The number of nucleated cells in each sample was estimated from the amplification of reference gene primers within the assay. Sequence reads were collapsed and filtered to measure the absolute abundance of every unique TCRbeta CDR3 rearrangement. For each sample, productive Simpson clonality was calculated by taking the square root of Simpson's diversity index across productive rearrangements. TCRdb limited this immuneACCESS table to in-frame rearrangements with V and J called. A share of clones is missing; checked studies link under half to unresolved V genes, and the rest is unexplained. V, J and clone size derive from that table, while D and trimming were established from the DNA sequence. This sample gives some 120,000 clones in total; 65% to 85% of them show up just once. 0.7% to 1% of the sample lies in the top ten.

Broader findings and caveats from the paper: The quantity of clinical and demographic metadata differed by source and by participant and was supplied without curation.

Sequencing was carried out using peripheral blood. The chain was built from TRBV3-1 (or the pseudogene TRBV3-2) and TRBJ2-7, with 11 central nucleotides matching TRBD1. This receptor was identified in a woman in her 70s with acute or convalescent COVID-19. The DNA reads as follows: TGTGCCAGCAGCCAATGGACAGGGGGCTCCATTCCGAGGCAGTACTTC. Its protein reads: CASSQWTGGSIPRQYF.